The 10 T cell receptor beta chains listed next were all sequenced from one sample in a study of T cell clones after liver transplantation. The assay was immunoSEQ multiplex PCR, and TCRdb's table has in-frame clones only and misses some. This sample has roughly 80,000 clones, with 75% to 90% found just once. The sequenced sample was CD4+ T cells from blood, obtained at the 22-month timepoint. Receptors originate from a human patient who received a liver transplant. Some T cells may be the graft donor's.

In DNA, the CDR3 is TGTGCCAGCAGCGTAAACAGGGAACAGCCCCAGCATTTT. This encodes CASSVNREQPQHF. The genes are TRBV6-4 and TRBJ1-5; TRBD1 might be the D (6 bases). The CDR3 extends over 13 amino acids. Trimming removed 6 bases at V and 7 bases at J, with 13 bases between. Germline assignment: CDR1 MRHNA and CDR2 SNTAGT.

The rearrangement uses TRBV7-9 and TRBJ1-6; no reliable D call. CDR1 and CDR2 from the germline V gene are SEHNR and FQNEAQ (reference sequence). This CDR3 has 15 amino acids. V shed 4 bases and J shed 7 bases, with 14 bases lying between them. DNA of the CDR3: TGTGCCAGCAGCTCCCCCGGTCAGAGGAATTCACCCCTCCACTTT. Protein product: CASSSPGQRNSPLHF.

The genes are TRBV28 and TRBJ2-3, with TRBD2 matching 9 bases. Germline V lookup: CDR1 MDHEN, CDR2 SYDVKM. V lost 6 bases and J lost 7; bases outside the gene matches: 8. This CDR3 has 14 amino acids. The DNA of the CDR3 is TGTGCCAGCAGCCTGAGCGGGAGGTGGAATACGCAGTATTTT. This translates into CASSLSGRWNTQYF. Supplemented by reference TRBV28 and TRBJ2-3, the full variable domain reads DVKVTQSSRYLVKRTGEKVFLECVQDMDHENMFWYRQDPGLGLRLIYFSYDVKMKEKGDIPEGYSVSREKKERFSLILESASTNQTSMYLCASSLSGRWNTQYFGPGTRLTVL.

V usage is TRBV2 and J usage is TRBJ1-1, with D tentatively TRBD1 (6 bases). The ends were cut back, 7 bases at V and 5 bases at J, with 20 bases in the middle. The CDR3 runs 15 residues. Germline assignment: CDR1 SNHLY and CDR2 FYNNEI. The CDR3, as DNA: TGTGCCAGCATTGAGAAGGGGGGGGCCCGGACTGAAGCTTTCTTT. Amino acids: CASIEKGGARTEAFF.

CDR3 nucleotide sequence: TGTGCCAGCAGCTCCACTTCGGCAGATCGATCCTTGGCTTTCTTT. It translates to CASSSTSADRSLAFF. The rearrangement joins TRBV5-6 to TRBJ1-1; D is ambiguous. CDR3 length equals 15 residues. Germline loops: CDR1 SGHDT, CDR2 YYEEEE. V gave up 3 bases and J gave up 11 bases, with 23 bases separating them.

V usage is TRBV9 and J usage is TRBJ2-3; D is unresolved. CDR3 length: 14 residues. The ends were cut back, 0 bases at V and 1 base at J, with 6 bases in the middle. Per the germline V gene, CDR1 is SGDLS and CDR2 is YYNGEE. The DNA of the CDR3 is TGTGCCAGCAGCGTAGAGGTCCGCACAGATACGCAGTATTTT. Protein sequence: CASSVEVRTDTQYF.

This clone was counted a few times. The chain combines TRBV5-6 with TRBJ2-3; D call uncertain. CDR3 size: 14 residues. The germline V and J ends were trimmed by 4 bases and 0 bases, with 9 bases remaining between them. Germline CDR1 SGHDT, CDR2 YYEEEE. This chain's CDR3 is CASSRSSSTDTQYF. DNA of the CDR3: TGTGCCAGCAGCCGGTCCAGTAGCACAGATACGCAGTATTTT.

This sequence joins TRBV5-1 and TRBJ2-3; D is unclear. CDR1 and CDR2 from the germline V gene are SGHRS and YFSETQ. V lost 9 bases, J lost 0 bases, and 17 bases lay in between. The CDR3 runs 15 residues. CDR3 coding DNA: TGCGCCACCAGAAGAGAAGCGTTGAGCACAGATACGCAGTATTTT. It codes for CATRREALSTDTQYF. Complete variable domain (other parts from reference TRBV5-1 and TRBJ2-3): KAGVTQTPRYLIKTRGQQVTLSCSPISGHRSVSWYQQTPGQGLQFLFEYFSETQRNKGNFPGRFSGRQFSNSRSEMNVSTLELGDSALYLCATRREALSTDTQYFGPGTRLTVL.

The chain carries TRBV5-1 and TRBJ2-1; D perhaps matches TRBD2 (6 bases). The germline gives CDR1 SGHRS, CDR2 YFSETQ. This CDR3 has 15 residues. V lost 0 bases and J lost 8, with 15 bases in between. Written as DNA, the CDR3 is TGCGCCAGCAGCTTGGGGGACTTTCCCGGGGATGAGCAGTTCTTC. Amino acids: CASSLGDFPGDEQFF.

The chain employs TRBV5-1 and TRBJ2-5; D is unclear. Deletions cut 0 bases from V and 5 bases from J, with 11 bases between. The CDR3 is 14 residues long. CDR1 is SGHRS, CDR2 YFSETQ, per germline. The CDR3 loop reads CASSLGPKRETQYF. Written as DNA, the CDR3 is TGCGCCAGCAGCTTGGGCCCGAAGAGGGAGACCCAGTACTTC.